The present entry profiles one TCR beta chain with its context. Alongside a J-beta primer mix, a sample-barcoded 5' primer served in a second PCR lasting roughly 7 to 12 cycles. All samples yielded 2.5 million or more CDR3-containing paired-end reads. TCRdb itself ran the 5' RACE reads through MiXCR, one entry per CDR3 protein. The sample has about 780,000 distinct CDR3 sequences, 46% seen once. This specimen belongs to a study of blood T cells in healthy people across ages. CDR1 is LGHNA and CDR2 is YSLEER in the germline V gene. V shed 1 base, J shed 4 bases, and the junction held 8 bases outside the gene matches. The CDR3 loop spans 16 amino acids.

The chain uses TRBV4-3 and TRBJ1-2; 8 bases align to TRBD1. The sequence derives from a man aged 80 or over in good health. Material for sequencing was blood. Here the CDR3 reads CASSQGAGGASYGYTF. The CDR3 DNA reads TGCGCCAGCAGCCAAGGAGCAGGGGGCGCAAGCTATGGCTACACCTTC.